These 2 T cell receptor beta chains share one sample of origin, sequenced in a study of T cell responses to AZD1222 COVID-19 vaccine. Libraries were prepared by immunoSEQ multiplex PCR; TCRdb keeps only in-frame clonotypes and omits some of them. There are more than 100,000 clones in the sample; roughly 90% occur only once, and about 14% lies in the top ten. The sample was peripheral blood, taken on day 0 of AZD1222 vaccination. Receptors originate from an adult in good health.

This clone was seen only once. V gene TRBV5-6 combines with J gene TRBJ2-7, with 7 bases identical to TRBD1. Germline CDR1 SGHDT, CDR2 YYEEEE. V trimming: 2 bases; J trimming: 3 bases; junction bases outside the gene matches: 5. The CDR3 length is 14 residues. CDR3 region: CASSLYGQDYEQYF. The CDR3 DNA sequence: TGTGCCAGCAGCTTATACGGACAGGACTACGAGCAGTACTTC.

V is TRBV7-2 and J is TRBJ2-7, with a possible D match to TRBD2 (6 bases). V lost 1 base and J lost 2, with 12 bases in between. Germline V gene sequence: CDR1 SGHTA, CDR2 FQGNSA. There are 15 residues in the CDR3. The chain's CDR3 is CASSLEAGPPYEQYF. Written as DNA, the CDR3 is TGTGCCAGCAGCTTAGAGGCGGGGCCACCCTACGAGCAGTACTTC.